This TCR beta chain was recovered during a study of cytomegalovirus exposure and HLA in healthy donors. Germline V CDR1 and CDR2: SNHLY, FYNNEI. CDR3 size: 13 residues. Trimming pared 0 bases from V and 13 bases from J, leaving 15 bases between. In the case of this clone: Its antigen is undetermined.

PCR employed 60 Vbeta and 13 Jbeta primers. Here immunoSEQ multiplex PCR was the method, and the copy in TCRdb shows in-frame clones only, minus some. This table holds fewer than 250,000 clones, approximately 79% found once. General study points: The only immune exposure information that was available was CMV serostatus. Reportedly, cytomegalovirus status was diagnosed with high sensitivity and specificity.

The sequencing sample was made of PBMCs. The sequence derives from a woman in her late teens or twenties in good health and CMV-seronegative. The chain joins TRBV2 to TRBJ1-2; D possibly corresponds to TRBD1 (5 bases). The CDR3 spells CASSEAGGGLFTF. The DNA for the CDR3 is TGTGCCAGCAGTGAAGCCGGGGGAGGGCTGTTCACCTTC.